This entry lists 14 T cell receptor beta chains sequenced from one sample in a study of CD8+CD57+ T cells in acquired aplastic anemia (dated by TCRdb to between 2017 and 2018). This sample was sequenced with an Illumina HiSeq 2000. Genomic DNA served as template for TCR beta VDJ combination and CDR3 sequence profiling. TCRdb cleaned the public reads at Q25 with fastp, built clones with MiXCR and kept in-frame beta chains. When rows share a CDR3 protein, they turn into one entry using the most common DNA and genes. Within this sample are about 190,000 distinct CDR3 sequences, with 64% of them counted one time only. The ten largest make up around 45% of the sample. Sequenced input: sorted CD4+, CD8+, or CD8+CD57+ T cells (not recorded which) from PBMCs. The receptors stem from a human donor with severe aplastic anemia or a healthy control (not recorded which).

The DNA for the CDR3 is TGTGCCAGCAGCTTAGGTGGTCTGGGCGGATTCGACGAGCAGTACTTC. Translation gives CASSLGGLGGFDEQYF. The chain recombines TRBV11-3 with TRBJ2-7; D ambiguous. CDR3 size: 16 residues. Trimming took off 1 base at V and 5 bases at J, with 18 bases between the two ends. Germline V gene sequence: CDR1 SGHNT, CDR2 YENEEA.

This clonotype showed up many times. This chain links TRBV2 with TRBJ2-5; D not certain. The germline V gene encodes CDR1 SNHLY and CDR2 FYNNEI. Trimming pared 6 bases from V and 2 bases from J, leaving 16 bases between. The CDR3 is 15 amino acids. The CDR3 bases are TGTGCCAGCAGAACGAACAACCGCGATCAAGAGACCCAGTACTTC. It specifies CASRTNNRDQETQYF.

The V gene is TRBV24-1, the J gene TRBJ1-2; D gene ambiguous. The ends were cut back, 4 bases at V and 0 bases at J, with 11 bases in the middle. The germline CDR1 and CDR2 sequences are KGHDR and SFDVKD. The CDR3 contains 15 residues. CDR3 bases: TGTGCCACCAGTGACAGGACGGAAACTAACTATGGCTACACCTTC. Its translation: CATSDRTETNYGYTF.

This chain uses TRBV25-1 with TRBJ2-5; D is perhaps TRBD2 (6 bases). CDR1 is MGHDK and CDR2 is SYGVNS in the germline V gene. V lost 4 bases to trimming and J lost 4 bases, with 22 bases between them. The CDR3 loop spans 17 amino acids. The CDR3 region is CASSGVGPGAEVETQYF. The CDR3 region has the DNA TGTGCCAGCAGTGGCGTCGGACCGGGAGCGGAGGTAGAGACCCAGTACTTC.

In this sample, this clonotype turned up a few times. The chain combines TRBV24-1 with TRBJ2-7; D tentatively fits TRBD1 or TRBD2 (5 bases each). V was pared by 7 bases and J by 0 bases, with 9 bases between. Per germline, CDR1 KGHDR and CDR2 SFDVKD. This CDR3 has 13 amino acids. The CDR3, as DNA: TGTGCCACCAGGGGACCCGACTCCTACGAGCAGTACTTC. Protein product: CATRGPDSYEQYF.

The rearrangement links TRBV27 to TRBJ2-7; D call uncertain. The ends were cut back, 0 bases at V and 2 bases at J, with 20 bases in the middle. Germline lookup yields CDR1 MNHEY and CDR2 SMNVEV (reference sequence). The CDR3 has 18 amino acids. CDR3 sequence: CASSLSNQSPKETYEQYF. CDR3 sequence (DNA): TGTGCCAGCAGTTTATCAAACCAGTCCCCCAAAGAGACCTACGAGCAGTACTTC.

At least ten counts were recorded for this clonotype. J is TRBJ2-3 and V is TRBV4-1, with D perhaps TRBD1 (5 bases). The ends were cut back, 0 bases at V and 6 bases at J, with 10 bases in the middle. Germline CDR1 MGHRA, CDR2 YSYEKL. The CDR3 sequence is 14 residues long. The CDR3 sequence is CASSQDGAVDTQYF. CDR3 sequence (DNA): TGCGCCAGCAGCCAAGATGGGGCGGTTGATACGCAGTATTTT.

This clonotype was picked up one time. The chain links TRBV11-2 to TRBJ2-1; 8 bases are a match to TRBD2. V trimming: 5 bases; J trimming: 1 base; junction bases outside the gene matches: 7. This CDR3 spans 16 amino acids. In germline, CDR1 is SGHAT, CDR2 FQNNGV. CDR3 amino acids: CASSRSGGYSYNEQFF. The DNA of the CDR3 is TGTGCCAGCAGCAGATCGGGGGGGTATTCCTACAATGAGCAGTTCTTC.

The rearrangement joins TRBV25-1 to TRBJ2-7; weak D call: TRBD1 (6 bases). V was clipped by 3 bases and J by 6 bases, with 6 bases between them. The CDR3 has 11 residues. In germline, CDR1 is MGHDK, CDR2 SYGVNS. The CDR3 loop reads CASSETGEQYF. The CDR3 coding sequence is TGTGCCAGCAGTGAGACAGGCGAGCAGTACTTC.

This clonotype was found many times. Here the CDR3 DNA reads TGTGCCACCAGATCATCGGACAACACCGGGGAGCTGTTTTTT. Protein product: CATRSSDNTGELFF. The chain joins TRBV24-1 to TRBJ2-2; no definite D call. This CDR3 is 14 amino acids long. Trimming removed 7 bases at V and 2 bases at J, with 10 bases between. Germline V gene lookup returns CDR1 KGHDR and CDR2 SFDVKD.

This clonotype was detected ten times or more. J is TRBJ1-1 and V is TRBV29-1, with unresolved D. This CDR3 region has 11 residues. Germline V CDR1 and CDR2: SQVTM, ANQGSEA. Trimming pared 3 bases from V and 11 bases from J, leaving 13 bases between. CDR3 loop: CSVDDSGFAFF. The CDR3 DNA follows: TGCAGCGTTGATGACTCAGGCTTTGCTTTCTTT.

The V and J genes are TRBV6-4 and TRBJ2-2; D is undetermined. Trimming took 4 bases from V and 6 from J, leaving 0 bases between them. The CDR3 has 10 residues. Germline values: CDR1 MRHNA, CDR2 SNTAGT. The CDR3 here is CASSAGELFF. The DNA of the CDR3 is TGTGCCAGCAGTGCCGGGGAGCTGTTTTTT.

This sequence joins TRBV19 and TRBJ1-2; the match to TRBD1 covers 10 bases. J gave up 9 bases and V 4 bases, and 8 bases lay outside the gene matches. The germline CDR1 and CDR2 sequences are LNHDA and SQIVND (reference sequence). CDR3 length equals 14 residues. CDR3 sequence: CASSRDRGLIRYTF. The DNA of the CDR3 is TGTGCCAGTAGTAGGGACAGGGGACTGATCCGCTACACCTTC.

This clonotype came up many times. The V and J genes are TRBV12-3 or TRBV12-4 and TRBJ1-2; a possible D gene is TRBD1 (6 bases). The CDR3 runs to 15 residues. V dropped 3 bases and J dropped 6 bases, with 17 bases sitting between them. The CDR3 DNA sequence: TGTGCCAGCAGTTTTGGAGTGCTGGGGGCCGATGGCTACACCTTC. Its translation: CASSFGVLGADGYTF.